One sample yielded the 3 T cell receptor beta chains listed below, sequenced in a study of blood T cell repertoires in COVID-19. Here immunoSEQ multiplex PCR was the method, and the copy in TCRdb shows in-frame clones only, minus some. This sample has approximately 39,000 clones; 94% occur once, and the top ten carry roughly 3.7%. Sequences were obtained from peripheral blood. Receptor source: a human donor with active COVID-19. The donor label of this sample is uncertain.

The rearrangement uses TRBV27 and TRBJ2-7; TRBD2 is a possible D gene (6 bases). The germline gives CDR1 MNHEY, CDR2 SMNVEV (reference sequence). The length of the CDR3 is 15 residues. Trimming pared 5 bases from V and 1 base from J, leaving 15 bases between. DNA for the CDR3: TGTGCCAGCAGTCTGCGGACTACTCGATCCTACGAGCAGTACTTC. Amino acid sequence: CASSLRTTRSYEQYF.

This rearrangement joins TRBV27 to TRBJ2-1, with D unresolved. The CDR3 loop spans 16 amino acids. Germline CDR1 is MNHEY and CDR2 is SMNVEV (reference sequence). Trimming stripped 3 bases from V and 4 bases from J, with 16 bases between. CDR3 loop: CASSFIKASGYNEQFF. DNA of the CDR3: TGTGCCAGCAGTTTTATTAAGGCCTCGGGTTACAATGAGCAGTTCTTC.

The gene calls are TRBV7-2 and TRBJ2-1; 11 bases map to TRBD2. Germline CDR1 and CDR2: SGHTA and FQGNSA. The CDR3 consists of 16 residues. V trimming: 3 bases; J trimming: 5 bases; junction bases outside the gene matches: 6. The CDR3 DNA follows: TGTGCCAGCAGCTTCCTTAGCGGGGGGGCTAACAATGAGCAGTTCTTC. This gives the protein CASSFLSGGANNEQFF.